This T cell receptor (beta chain) was captured by sequencing in a study of shared clonotypes between healthy human individuals. Broader study findings: Only blood samples were collected, and tissue repertoires likely differ.

Germline lookup yields CDR1 MDHEN and CDR2 SYDVKM. V gave up 5 bases and J gave up 6 bases; unmatched junction bases: 9. The CDR3 consists of 15 residues. Comment on this clone: The antigen remains unidentified.

Deep level was the assay's run setting. Across several immunoSEQ plates, the genomic DNA of each subset was split evenly. Method: immunoSEQ multiplex PCR; TCRdb's copy keeps in-frame clones and lacks some. The sample records about 120,000 clones, about 63% being singletons. The chain joins TRBV28 to TRBJ2-3; TRBD2 aligns across 9 bases. Sequencing input: memory CD8+ T cells sorted from blood. Documented subset: CD45RO+ cells pooled with CCR7-negative TemRA cells. This receptor was identified in a woman younger than 45 in good health. This chain's CDR3 is CASSHRGLASDTQYF. For the CDR3, the DNA is TGTGCCAGCAGTCACAGGGGACTAGCATCCGATACGCAGTATTTT.